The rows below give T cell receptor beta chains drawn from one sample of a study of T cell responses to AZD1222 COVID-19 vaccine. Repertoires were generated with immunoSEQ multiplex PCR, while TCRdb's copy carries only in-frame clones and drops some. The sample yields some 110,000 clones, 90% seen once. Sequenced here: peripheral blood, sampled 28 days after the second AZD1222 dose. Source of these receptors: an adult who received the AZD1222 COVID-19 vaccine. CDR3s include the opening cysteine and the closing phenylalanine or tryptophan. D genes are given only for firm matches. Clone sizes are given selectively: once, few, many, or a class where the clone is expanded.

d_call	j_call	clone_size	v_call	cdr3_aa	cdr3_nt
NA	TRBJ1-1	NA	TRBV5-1	CASSGASNTEAFF	TGCGCCAGCAGCGGGGCTTCGAACACTGAAGCTTTCTTT
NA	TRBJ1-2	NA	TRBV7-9	CASSLSPNFTNYGYTF	TGTGCCAGCAGCTTAAGTCCGAACTTCACTAACTATGGCTACACCTTC
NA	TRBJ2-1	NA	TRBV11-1	CASSLASGTNEQFF	TGTGCCAGCAGCTTAGCGTCGGGTACCAATGAGCAGTTCTTC
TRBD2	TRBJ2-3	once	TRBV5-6	CASSSGTGGDTQYF	TGTGCCAGCAGCTCGGGGACGGGGGGAGATACGCAGTATTTT
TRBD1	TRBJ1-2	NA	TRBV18	CASSPGTGNNYGYTF	TGTGCCAGCTCACCCGGGACAGGGAACAACTATGGCTACACCTTC
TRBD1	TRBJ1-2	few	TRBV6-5	CASTTGQGAGYTF	TGTGCCAGCACCACCGGACAGGGGGCCGGCTACACCTTC
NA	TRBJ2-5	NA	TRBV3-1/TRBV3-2	CASSSPGETQYF	TGTGCCAGCAGCTCCCCGGGAGAGACCCAGTACTTC
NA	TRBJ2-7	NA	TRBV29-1	CSALSVGGSSYEQYF	TGCAGCGCCTTGAGCGTTGGCGGAAGCTCCTACGAGCAGTACTTC
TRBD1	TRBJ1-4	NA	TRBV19	CASSPGTVNEKLFF	TGTGCCAGTAGCCCCGGGACAGTTAATGAAAAACTGTTTTTT
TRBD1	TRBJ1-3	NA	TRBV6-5	CASGGQGLPGNTIYF	TGTGCCAGCGGGGGACAGGGACTTCCTGGAAACACCATATATTTT
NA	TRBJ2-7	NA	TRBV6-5	CASSSLRDEQYF	TGTGCCAGCAGCAGCTTGAGGGACGAGCAGTACTTC
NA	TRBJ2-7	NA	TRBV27	CASSYGQPTYEQYF	TGTGCCAGCAGTTATGGGCAGCCCACCTACGAGCAGTACTTC
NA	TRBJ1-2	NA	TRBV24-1	CATLTAGDYGYTF	TGTGCCACTTTGACAGCCGGGGACTATGGCTACACCTTC
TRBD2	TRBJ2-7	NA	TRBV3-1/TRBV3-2	CASSQGLAYSYEQYF	TGTGCCAGCAGCCAAGGACTAGCGTACTCCTACGAGCAGTACTTC
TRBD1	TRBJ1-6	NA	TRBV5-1	CASSGSAGTGDSPLHF	TGCGCCAGCAGCGGAAGTGCCGGGACAGGCGATTCACCCCTCCACTTT
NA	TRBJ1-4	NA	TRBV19	CASNRDSSTNEKLFF	TGTGCCAGTAATCGGGACTCTTCAACTAATGAAAAACTGTTTTTT
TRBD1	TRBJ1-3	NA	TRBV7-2	CASSLIRDRAGNTIYF	TGTGCCAGCAGCCTTATTCGAGACAGGGCTGGAAACACCATATATTTT
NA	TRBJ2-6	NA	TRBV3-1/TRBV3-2	CASSPSGANVLTF	TGTGCCAGCAGCCCTTCGGGGGCCAACGTCCTGACTTTC
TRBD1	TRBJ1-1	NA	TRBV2	CASSVDRLLGEAFF	TGTGCCAGCAGCGTGGACAGGCTGTTAGGTGAAGCTTTCTTT
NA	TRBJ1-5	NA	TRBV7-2	CASSLPNQPQHF	TGTGCCAGCAGCTTACCGAATCAGCCCCAGCATTTT
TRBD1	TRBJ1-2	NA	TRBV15	CATSRAGTGGNYGYTF	TGTGCCACCAGCAGAGCGGGCACAGGGGGGAACTATGGCTACACCTTC
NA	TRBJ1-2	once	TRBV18	CASSPGGSYGYTF	TGTGCCAGCTCACCAGGGGGCTCCTATGGCTACACCTTC
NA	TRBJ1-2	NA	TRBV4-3	CASSQDRGAWGYTF	TGCGCCAGCAGCCAAGATCGGGGGGCGTGGGGCTACACCTTC
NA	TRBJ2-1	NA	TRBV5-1	CASSLEGPSYNEQFF	TGCGCCAGCAGCTTGGAGGGGCCCTCCTACAATGAGCAGTTCTTC
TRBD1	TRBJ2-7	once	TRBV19	CASSTGTEVPYEQYF	TGTGCCAGTAGTACCGGGACAGAGGTCCCCTACGAGCAGTACTTC
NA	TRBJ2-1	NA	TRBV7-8	CASSLSGGEQFF	TGTGCCAGCAGCTTATCGGGGGGCGAGCAGTTCTTC
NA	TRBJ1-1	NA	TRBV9	CASSVVAATEAFF	TGTGCCAGCAGCGTAGTAGCAGCCACTGAAGCTTTCTTT
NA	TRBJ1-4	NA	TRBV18	CASSPDRGTNEKLFF	TGTGCCAGCTCACCCGACCGGGGTACTAATGAAAAACTGTTTTTT
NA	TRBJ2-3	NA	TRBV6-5	CASSLAMGTDTQYF	TGTGCCAGCAGTCTAGCGATGGGGACAGATACGCAGTATTTT
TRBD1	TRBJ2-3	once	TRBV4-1	CASSQLGQGGDTQYF	TGCGCCAGCAGCCAACTAGGACAGGGAGGAGATACGCAGTATTTT
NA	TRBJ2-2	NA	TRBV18	CASSPRLLGGPEAGELFF	TGTGCCAGCTCACCCCGACTACTCGGGGGGCCTGAGGCCGGGGAGCTGTTTTTT
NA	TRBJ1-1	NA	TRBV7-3	CASSLAADMNTEAFF	TGTGCCAGCAGCTTAGCGGCAGACATGAACACTGAAGCTTTCTTT
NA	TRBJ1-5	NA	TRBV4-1	CASSQVGGDRNQPQHF	TGCGCCAGCAGCCAAGTTGGAGGTGATAGAAATCAGCCCCAGCATTTT
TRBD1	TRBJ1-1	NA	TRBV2	CASSFLMGTEEAFF	TGTGCCAGCAGTTTTTTAATGGGGACAGAGGAAGCTTTCTTT
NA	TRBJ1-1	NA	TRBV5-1	CASSLTSLSLNTEAFF	TGCGCCAGCAGTTTGACCTCCTTATCCCTGAACACTGAAGCTTTCTTT
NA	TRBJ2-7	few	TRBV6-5	CASRLQSSYEQYF	TGTGCCAGCAGATTACAGAGCTCCTACGAGCAGTACTTC
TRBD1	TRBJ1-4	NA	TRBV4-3	CASSLGGTGLEKLFF	TGCGCCAGCAGCCTGGGGGGGACAGGGCTCGAAAAACTGTTTTTT
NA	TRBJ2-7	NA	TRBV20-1	CSATVLYEQYF	TGCAGTGCTACCGTCCTCTACGAGCAGTACTTC
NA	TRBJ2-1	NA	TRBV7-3	CASSVNPGEQFF	TGTGCCAGCAGCGTAAACCCTGGGGAGCAGTTCTTC